Listed below are T cell receptor beta chains from one sample, sequenced in a study of T cells expressing NK-cell markers. TCRdb reprocessed the 5' RACE reads, keeping one entry per CDR3 protein, no DNA. Seen in this sample are 350,000 to 450,000 distinct CDR3 sequences; the ten most common clones hold roughly 5.2%. Sample: blood T cells: a sorted CD56 or NKG2C T cell subset, CD4+ or CD8+ T cells, or bulk PBMC T cells (not recorded which). Every receptor here comes from a man aged 18-75 years in good health. The CDR3 runs from the conserved cysteine through the conserved F or W. The order of the fields is J gene, V gene, CDR3 protein.

J gene: TRBJ1-1
V gene: TRBV7-6
CDR3 protein: CASSSGVGASEAFF

J gene: TRBJ2-7
V gene: TRBV30
CDR3 protein: CAWSANSRGYSEQYF

J gene: TRBJ2-7
V gene: TRBV9
CDR3 protein: CASSVPNAEQYF

J gene: TRBJ1-5
V gene: TRBV12-3/TRBV12-4
CDR3 protein: CASSFGQFTDQPQHF

J gene: TRBJ1-1
V gene: TRBV18
CDR3 protein: CASSTVNTEAFF

J gene: TRBJ2-3
V gene: TRBV2
CDR3 protein: CASRRGLGPTDTQYF

J gene: TRBJ2-7
V gene: TRBV3-1
CDR3 protein: CASTDRGLGDYEQYF

J gene: TRBJ1-1
V gene: TRBV28
CDR3 protein: CASSLVSRNTEAFF

J gene: TRBJ2-7
V gene: TRBV4-2
CDR3 protein: CASSHPGTASYEQYF

J gene: TRBJ1-5
V gene: TRBV2
CDR3 protein: CASRTGTADQPQHF

J gene: TRBJ2-7
V gene: TRBV6-5
CDR3 protein: CASSYKLAGDYEQYF

J gene: TRBJ2-7
V gene: TRBV9
CDR3 protein: CASSNRQGTLFNEQYF

J gene: TRBJ2-3
V gene: TRBV2
CDR3 protein: CASTRRQVTDTQYF

J gene: TRBJ2-3
V gene: TRBV10-3
CDR3 protein: CAISDAGALDTQYF

J gene: TRBJ2-7
V gene: TRBV19
CDR3 protein: CASIDQGAGSYEQYF

J gene: TRBJ2-2
V gene: TRBV5-6
CDR3 protein: CASSLRGGNTGELFF

J gene: TRBJ1-1
V gene: TRBV7-8
CDR3 protein: CASQRTLNTEAFF

J gene: TRBJ2-7
V gene: TRBV11-1
CDR3 protein: CASSSFRIMGSYEQYF

J gene: TRBJ1-2
V gene: TRBV3-1
CDR3 protein: CASSQDPRTASYYGYTF

J gene: TRBJ1-2
V gene: TRBV7-8
CDR3 protein: CASSLVAGQGLYGYTF

J gene: TRBJ2-7
V gene: TRBV5-1
CDR3 protein: CASSLEWGRNEQYF

J gene: TRBJ2-5
V gene: TRBV7-8
CDR3 protein: CASSLRPEETQYF

J gene: TRBJ2-7
V gene: TRBV29-1
CDR3 protein: CSVAQTEYEQYF

J gene: TRBJ2-2
V gene: TRBV4-1
CDR3 protein: CASSPPPTSGGYTGELFF

J gene: TRBJ1-3
V gene: TRBV19
CDR3 protein: CASSPWRQGRGNTIYF

J gene: TRBJ2-2
V gene: TRBV7-9
CDR3 protein: CASSSAREAGELFF

J gene: TRBJ2-1
V gene: TRBV7-6
CDR3 protein: CASSPYPPPNNEQFF

J gene: TRBJ2-7
V gene: TRBV10-3
CDR3 protein: CAIRPGQATYEQYF

J gene: TRBJ2-2
V gene: TRBV12-3/TRBV12-4
CDR3 protein: CASSFGGGTDTGELFF

J gene: TRBJ2-1
V gene: TRBV11-2
CDR3 protein: CASSPPMAVLNEQFF

J gene: TRBJ2-7
V gene: TRBV7-3
CDR3 protein: CASSSDLIYEQYF

J gene: TRBJ2-7
V gene: TRBV11-3
CDR3 protein: CASFRDGSYEQYF

J gene: TRBJ2-5
V gene: TRBV24-1
CDR3 protein: CATRGRGYQETQYF

J gene: TRBJ1-4
V gene: TRBV15
CDR3 protein: CATSRYRDSSGKLFF

J gene: TRBJ1-1
V gene: TRBV18
CDR3 protein: CASTLGGRTEAFF

J gene: TRBJ2-7
V gene: TRBV3-1
CDR3 protein: CASSLSSGHSYEQYF

J gene: TRBJ2-1
V gene: TRBV12-3/TRBV12-4
CDR3 protein: CASSFSLAGEQFF

J gene: TRBJ2-7
V gene: TRBV11-1
CDR3 protein: CASSLGFFETGVLYEQYF

J gene: TRBJ1-1
V gene: TRBV21-1
CDR3 protein: CASRTKGDRGRAEAFF

J gene: TRBJ2-7
V gene: TRBV19
CDR3 protein: CASSVTWTGGPNYEQYF

J gene: TRBJ2-1
V gene: TRBV5-1
CDR3 protein: CASSLTSGLGGEQFF

J gene: TRBJ2-2
V gene: TRBV6-4
CDR3 protein: CASRASGVGSELFF

J gene: TRBJ1-3
V gene: TRBV5-1
CDR3 protein: CASRGFGNTIYF

J gene: TRBJ1-5
V gene: TRBV7-9
CDR3 protein: CASSQGGQGQPQHF

J gene: TRBJ2-5
V gene: TRBV21-1
CDR3 protein: CASSKVRETQYF

J gene: TRBJ2-3
V gene: TRBV14
CDR3 protein: CASSQAPGSKGTDTQYF

J gene: TRBJ2-1
V gene: TRBV14
CDR3 protein: CASSQRGAWQGYNEQFF

J gene: TRBJ2-5
V gene: TRBV5-1
CDR3 protein: CASTLDSTKETQYF

J gene: TRBJ2-7
V gene: TRBV11-2
CDR3 protein: CASSLEVRGVQYF

J gene: TRBJ2-3
V gene: TRBV2
CDR3 protein: CASIEGWSTDTQYF

J gene: TRBJ2-3
V gene: TRBV20-1
CDR3 protein: CSARSLGGSRTDTQYF

J gene: TRBJ2-3
V gene: TRBV20-1
CDR3 protein: CSAGIAGRGTDTQYF

J gene: TRBJ1-2
V gene: TRBV7-9
CDR3 protein: CASSARDSSSRGYTF

J gene: TRBJ1-1
V gene: TRBV5-1
CDR3 protein: CASRAATPGGAFF

J gene: TRBJ2-1
V gene: TRBV5-1
CDR3 protein: CASSAQTGGPSYNEQFF

J gene: TRBJ2-7
V gene: TRBV20-1
CDR3 protein: CSASPSRGYEQYF

J gene: TRBJ2-6
V gene: TRBV7-9
CDR3 protein: CASSLGGGGSGANVLTF

J gene: TRBJ2-1
V gene: TRBV7-7
CDR3 protein: CASSYTSSGEQFF

J gene: TRBJ2-1
V gene: TRBV7-2
CDR3 protein: CASMLGGGFKNEQFF